The text below deals with one T cell receptor (beta chain). The authors' processing: Scientists estimated how many nucleated cells there were by amplifying reference gene primers. Clones were sequenced by immunoSEQ multiplex PCR, and TCRdb holds only the in-frame ones, with some missing. Clone size and the V and J calls come from that table; the DNA yielded D and trimming. Of about 300,000 clones listed, around 87% are singletons. Germline loops: CDR1 MNHEY, CDR2 SVGEGT. Germline trimming cut 6 bases from V and 3 bases from J; bases unmatched to any gene: 2. CDR3 length: 13 amino acids. This record comes from a study of blood T cell repertoires in COVID-19. Study overall: Sites across the United States, Italy and Spain contributed samples from acute and convalescent COVID-19. In each case, the material was cDNA or gDNA derived from T cells, B-cell-depleted T cells, or PBMCs.

Sequenced: peripheral blood. The chain is built from TRBV6-2 or TRBV6-3 and TRBJ2-7; 10 bases line up with TRBD2. The origin of this receptor is a man between 65 and 85 years old with acute or convalescent COVID-19. This chain's CDR3 is CASRPSGSYEQYF. In DNA, the CDR3 is TGTGCCAGCAGACCTAGCGGGAGCTACGAGCAGTACTTC.